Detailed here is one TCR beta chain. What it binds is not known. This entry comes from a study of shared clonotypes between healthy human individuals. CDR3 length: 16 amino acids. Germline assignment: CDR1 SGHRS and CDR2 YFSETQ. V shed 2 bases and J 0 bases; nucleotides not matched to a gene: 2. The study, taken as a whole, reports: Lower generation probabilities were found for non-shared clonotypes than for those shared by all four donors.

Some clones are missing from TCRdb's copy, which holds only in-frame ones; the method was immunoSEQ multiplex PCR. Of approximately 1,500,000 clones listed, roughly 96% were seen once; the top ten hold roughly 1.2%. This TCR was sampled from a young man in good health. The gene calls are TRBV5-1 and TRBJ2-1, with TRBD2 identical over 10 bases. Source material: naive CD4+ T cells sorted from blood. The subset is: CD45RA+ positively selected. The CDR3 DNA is TGCGCCAGCAGCTTCGCTAGCGGGAGCTCCTACAATGAGCAGTTCTTC. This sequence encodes CASSFASGSSYNEQFF. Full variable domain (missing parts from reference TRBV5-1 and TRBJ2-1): KAGVTQTPRYLIKTRGQQVTLSCSPISGHRSVSWYQQTPGQGLQFLFEYFSETQRNKGNFPGRFSGRQFSNSRSEMNVSTLELGDSALYLCASSFASGSSYNEQFFGPGTRLTVL.